The clone carrying this T cell receptor (beta chain) was seen a few times. These data originate in a study of human T cells and chemical hapten exposure. Time point: patch test 2, 6 weeks after DPC sensitization. Sample treatment: therapeutic diphenylcyclopropenone sensitization with weekly scalp DPC. TCRdb reprocessed the RACE reads via MiXCR and lists one record per CDR3 protein. The data contain approximately 87,000 distinct CDR3 sequences, approximately 10% of them singletons. The sample here was whole blood, taken in connection with sensitization to the hapten diphenylcyclopropenone (DPC). The sequence was collected from a woman aged 35 to 49 with alopecia areata. Some clones in this sample may be carry-over from other donors' samples.

CDR3 nucleotides: TGTGCTAGTGGTTTGGTACCCCCGCCTGGAAACACCATATATTTT. It codes for CASGLVPPPGNTIYF. J is TRBJ1-3 and V is TRBV12-5; D gene ambiguous. Germline CDR1 and CDR2: LGHNT and FRNRAP. The V and J ends lost 0 bases and 2 bases respectively, with 8 bases between them. This CDR3 is built from 15 residues. The variable domain in full, completed from reference TRBV12-5 and TRBJ1-3, reads DARVTQTPRHKVTEMGQEVTMRCQPILGHNTVFWYRQTMMQGLELLAYFRNRAPLDDSGMPKDRFSAEMPDATLATLKIQPSEPRDSAVYFCASGLVPPPGNTIYFGEGSWLTVV.